The next 21 T cell receptor beta chains were all read from a single sample in a study of cytomegalovirus exposure and HLA in healthy donors. The primer mix had 60 Vbeta and 13 Jbeta primers. Only in-frame clones appear in the TCRdb table, and some are missing; sequencing was by immunoSEQ multiplex PCR. The sample has about 120,000 clones; around 10% are singletons. The sequenced sample consisted of PBMCs. All receptors derive from a man aged 25 to 45 in good health and CMV-seronegative.

This clone was seen only a few times. The chain combines TRBV11-3 with TRBJ2-7, with 12 bases aligning to TRBD2. V trimming: 4 bases; J trimming: 0 bases; junction bases outside the gene matches: 7. The germline CDR1 and CDR2 sequences are SGHNT and YENEEA. The length of the CDR3 is 17 residues. CDR3 residues: CASSSRLAGDSSYEQYF. CDR3 nucleotides: TGTGCCAGCAGCTCAAGACTAGCGGGAGACAGCTCCTACGAGCAGTACTTC.

This clone was seen only a few times. The chain joins TRBV30 to TRBJ2-6, with D perhaps matching TRBD1 (6 bases). Germline loops: CDR1 GTSNPN, CDR2 SVGIG (reference sequence). The ends were cut back, 1 base at V and 2 bases at J, with 6 bases in the middle. CDR3 length: 14 residues. CDR3 in amino acids: CAWSGTAGANVLTF. The DNA for the CDR3 is TGTGCCTGGAGTGGGACAGCTGGGGCCAACGTCCTGACTTTC.

The chain uses TRBV19 and TRBJ1-2; D ambiguous. The germline gives CDR1 LNHDA, CDR2 SQIVND (reference sequence). V lost 7 bases to trimming and J lost 2 bases, with 11 bases between them. CDR3 length: 13 amino acids. This chain's CDR3 is CASNSQQNYGYTF. The CDR3 coding sequence is TGTGCCAGTAACTCACAGCAAAACTATGGCTACACCTTC. Drawing the rest from reference TRBV19 and TRBJ1-2, the complete variable domain is DGGITQSPKYLFRKEGQNVTLSCEQNLNHDAMYWYRQDPGQGLRLIYYSQIVNDFQKGDIAEGYSVSREKKESFPLTVTSAQKNPTAFYLCASNSQQNYGYTFGSGTRLTVV.

The table lists this clone with a few counts. The chain combines TRBV6-5 with TRBJ2-3, with TRBD1 matching 8 bases. CDR1 is MNHEY and CDR2 is SVGAGI in the germline V gene. The V gene end was trimmed by 7 bases and the J gene end by 1 base; junction bases not matched to a gene: 7. The CDR3 sequence is 15 residues long. CDR3 DNA sequence: TGTGCCAGCACCCCCAGGGGACAGGGCACAGATACGCAGTATTTT. Amino acid sequence: CASTPRGQGTDTQYF.

The chain joins TRBV12-5 to TRBJ2-7; 7 bases line up with TRBD1. J was trimmed by 2 bases and V by 5 bases; bases with no gene match: 9. Per germline, CDR1 LGHNT and CDR2 FRNRAP. This CDR3 contains 15 residues. This chain's CDR3 is CASGNRQGPTYEQYF. The CDR3 DNA follows: TGTGCTAGTGGTAACCGACAGGGCCCCACCTACGAGCAGTACTTC.

This clone was detected only a few times. V usage is TRBV6-5 and J usage is TRBJ1-1; 7 nucleotides agree with TRBD1. The CDR3 runs 14 residues. Trimming at V came to 6 bases and at J to 6 bases, leaving 10 bases not matched to a gene. The germline V gene encodes CDR1 MNHEY and CDR2 SVGAGI. The CDR3 sequence: CASRPAGGMAEAFF. The DNA of the CDR3 is TGTGCCAGCAGGCCCGCAGGGGGTATGGCTGAAGCTTTCTTT.

This clone was seen a few times. The rearrangement uses TRBV27 and TRBJ1-1, with no clear D. The ends were cut back, 7 bases at V and 1 base at J, with 16 bases in the middle. This CDR3 contains 15 residues. CDR1 and CDR2 from the germline V gene are MNHEY and SMNVEV (reference sequence). CDR3 coding DNA: TGTGCCAGCAAACCGATTATTAGTGGGAACACTGAAGCTTTCTTT. Amino acids: CASKPIISGNTEAFF.

CDR3 sequence reads: CAWIGTGAGYTF. The CDR3 bases are TGTGCCTGGATTGGGACAGGGGCTGGCTACACCTTC. V and J are TRBV30 and TRBJ1-2; 10 bases align to TRBD1. The CDR3 totals 12 residues. V was pared by 4 bases and J by 7 bases, with 3 bases of the junction left unmatched. Per germline, CDR1 GTSNPN and CDR2 SVGIG (reference sequence).

This clone was seen once. The J gene is TRBJ2-7, the V gene TRBV9; D may be TRBD1 (6 bases). The CDR3 consists of 14 residues. Germline CDR1 and CDR2: SGDLS and YYNGEE. V dropped 2 bases and J dropped 3 bases, with 12 bases sitting between them. The CDR3 nucleotides are TGTGCCAGCAGCGTCTCGGACAGTATCTACGAGCAGTACTTC. Encoded protein: CASSVSDSIYEQYF. Looking up the rest from reference TRBV9 and TRBJ2-7 gives the full variable domain: DSGVTQTPKHLITATGQRVTLRCSPRSGDLSVYWYQQSLDQGLQFLIQYYNGEERAKGNILERFSAQQFPDLHSELNLSSLELGDSALYFCASSVSDSIYEQYFGPGTRLTVT.

This clone came up a few times. This sequence joins TRBV25-1 and TRBJ2-5, with TRBD1 matching over 8 bases. The CDR3 is 16 amino acids. V was clipped by 3 bases and J by 1 base; unmatched bases: 7. Per germline, CDR1 MGHDK and CDR2 SYGVNS. CDR3 coding DNA: TGTGCCAGCAGTGACCTCTTTACAGGGGGCCAAGAGACCCAGTACTTC. It codes for CASSDLFTGGQETQYF. Together with reference TRBV25-1 and TRBJ2-5, the CDR3 gives the full variable domain: EADIYQTPRYLVIGTGKKITLECSQTMGHDKMYWYQQDPGMELHLIHYSYGVNSTEKGDLSSESTVSRIRTEHFPLTLESARPSHTSQYLCASSDLFTGGQETQYFGPGTRLLVL.

This clone was observed a few times. The chain employs TRBV6-5 and TRBJ1-5; D gene unclear. This CDR3 spans 14 amino acids. V lost 4 bases and J lost 0, with 7 bases in between. Germline V CDR1 and CDR2: MNHEY, SVGAGI. CDR3 in DNA: TGTGCCAGCAGTTCCAATCCTAGCAATCAGCCCCAGCATTTT. It translates to CASSSNPSNQPQHF.

The chain uses TRBV2 and TRBJ2-2, with TRBD1 identical over 9 bases. CDR3 size: 16 residues. V shed 4 bases and J 7 bases; nucleotides not matched to a gene: 10. CDR1 is SNHLY, CDR2 FYNNEI, per germline. The CDR3 bases are TGTGCCAGCAGTGTTCCCACAGGGGGCTTTGGCGGGGAGCTGTTTTTT. It yields the protein CASSVPTGGFGGELFF.

The chain carries TRBV9 and TRBJ1-6; no reliable D call. V lost 1 base and J 10 bases, leaving 12 bases between the germline ends. CDR1 and CDR2 (germline): SGDLS, YYNGEE. The CDR3 totals 14 residues. CDR3: CASSVSSGYSPLHF. The CDR3 DNA reads as TGTGCCAGCAGCGTAAGCTCAGGTTACTCACCCCTCCACTTT.

The chain joins TRBV30 to TRBJ2-7; TRBD2 agrees at 7 bases. From germline, CDR1 is GTSNPN and CDR2 SVGIG (reference sequence). J gave up 6 bases and V 0 bases, and 11 bases lay outside the gene matches. This CDR3 spans 15 amino acids. In nucleotides, the CDR3 is TGTGCCTGGAGTGTAACCGGGAGGACCCTGCGCGAGCAGTACTTC. As protein: CAWSVTGRTLREQYF.

This clone came up a few times. The chain carries TRBV27 and TRBJ2-5, with 9 nucleotides matching TRBD2. V shed 9 bases and J 5 bases; nucleotides not matched to a gene: 13. Germline V lookup: CDR1 MNHEY, CDR2 SMNVEV (reference sequence). The CDR3 extends over 15 amino acids. CDR3 loop: CASLRSGGRWETQYF. The CDR3, as DNA: TGTGCCAGTCTTAGAAGCGGGGGGCGCTGGGAGACCCAGTACTTC.

J is TRBJ2-7 and V is TRBV5-6, with 7 bases that match TRBD1. The CDR3 sequence is 15 residues long. The germline V gene encodes CDR1 SGHDT and CDR2 YYEEEE. The V segment lost 4 bases and the J segment 2 bases; nucleotides outside the gene matches: 9. This CDR3 is CASSLPGTATYEQYF. The DNA for the CDR3 is TGTGCCAGCAGCCTACCCGGGACAGCGACCTACGAGCAGTACTTC. The entire variable domain, with the rest obtained from reference TRBV5-6 and TRBJ2-7, is as follows: DAGVTQSPTHLIKTRGQQVTLRCSPKSGHDTVSWYQQALGQGPQFIFQYYEEEERQRGNFPDRFSGHQFPNYSSELNVNALLLGDSALYLCASSLPGTATYEQYFGPGTRLTVT.

This clone was counted between two and nine times. V gene TRBV5-1 combines with J gene TRBJ2-7; TRBD1 might be the D (5 bases). Germline lookup yields CDR1 SGHRS and CDR2 YFSETQ. The CDR3 consists of 14 residues. The V end was cut by 7 bases, the J end by 0 bases, with 14 bases between. The CDR3 sequence is CASGDRASSYEQYF. The CDR3, as DNA: TGCGCCAGCGGAGACAGAGCGAGCTCCTACGAGCAGTACTTC.

V usage is TRBV4-3 and J usage is TRBJ1-6, with 8 positions matching TRBD1. The germline V gene has CDR1 LGHNA and CDR2 YSLEER. V trimming: 4 bases; J trimming: 7 bases; junction bases outside the gene matches: 6. CDR3 size: 15 residues. This CDR3 is CASSPTGGKNSPLHF. The CDR3 coding sequence is TGCGCCAGCAGCCCTACAGGGGGTAAAAATTCACCCCTCCACTTT.

This clone turned up a few times. The same CDR3 is also encoded by other DNA sequences in this sample. The chain is built from TRBV7-2 and TRBJ2-7; D call uncertain. This CDR3 has 12 residues. The V gene's germline CDR1 is SGHTA and CDR2 FQGNSA. With 1 base removed from V and 4 bases from J, the gap between germline ends came to 5 bases. For the CDR3, the DNA is TGTGCCAGCAGCTTAGTGAGGTACGAGCAGTACTTC. Protein product: CASSLVRYEQYF.

This clone occurred a few times. The chain combines TRBV5-6 with TRBJ2-5, with 8 nucleotides matching TRBD1. The CDR3 extends over 14 amino acids. Germline CDR1 is SGHDT and CDR2 is YYEEEE. V gave up 3 bases and J gave up 5 bases; unmatched junction bases: 6. The CDR3 DNA follows: TGTGCCAGCAGCTCCGGACAGGGCGGCGAGACCCAGTACTTC. Its translation: CASSSGQGGETQYF.

This clone turned up a few times. V and J are TRBV5-1 and TRBJ2-7; 9 nucleotides line up with TRBD2. The CDR3 consists of 15 residues. Trimming removed 0 bases from V and 4 bases from J; junction bases left unmatched: 5. CDR1 is SGHRS, CDR2 YFSETQ, per germline. The CDR3 DNA follows: TGCGCCAGCAGCTTGGGGGCTAGCGGGGCATACGAGCAGTACTTC. Translation gives CASSLGASGAYEQYF.